The 15 T cell receptor beta chains presented below share a single source sample, sequenced in a study of T-cell memory formation after mild COVID-19 (dated by TCRdb to about 2021). The library was generated by 5' RACE. The sequencer listed for this sample is Illumina NovaSeq 6000. TCRdb reprocessing: public reads trimmed at Q25 with fastp, clones called with MiXCR, in-frame beta chains kept. Identical CDR3 protein sequences are pooled into one entry, listed with their most common genes and DNA. This sample is represented by 29,000 or so distinct CDR3 sequences; around 16% of them were singletons. The ten top clones hold roughly 1.5% of the sample. The sample was PBMCs or a T cell subset sorted from them (not recorded which). These receptor sequences come from an adult who had mild COVID-19 (a few samples of this study predate the infection). The sample titles of this study are shuffled in the database, so cell type and time point are left out.

The V call is TRBV7-2, the J call TRBJ2-2, with TRBD2 as a possible D gene (6 bases). The germline V and J ends were trimmed by 5 bases and 6 bases, with 16 bases remaining between them. Germline V gene data show CDR1 as SGHTA and CDR2 as FQGNSA. CDR3 size: 15 residues. The CDR3: CASSQPSVFPGELFF. The DNA of the CDR3 is TGTGCCAGCAGCCAACCTAGCGTATTTCCCGGGGAGCTGTTTTTT.

The table lists this clonotype with many counts. This sequence joins TRBV5-4 and TRBJ2-4, with D hard to call. Germline CDR1 SGHNT, CDR2 YYREEE (reference sequence). The germline V and J ends were trimmed by 2 bases and 2 bases, with 8 bases remaining between them. The CDR3 covers 14 residues. As DNA, the CDR3 is TGTGCCAGCAGCTTAGGAGCACCCAAAAACATTCAGTACTTC. This sequence encodes CASSLGAPKNIQYF.

This clonotype was recorded a few times. The chain joins TRBV3-1 to TRBJ2-7, with TRBD2 as a possible D gene (6 bases). Between the trimmed V and J ends, which lost 1 base and 6 bases, there was a span of 16 bases. Germline assignment: CDR1 LGHDT and CDR2 YNNKEL (reference sequence). CDR3 length: 15 residues. The CDR3 DNA is TGTGCCAGCAGCCAAGCCCCCTTGGCGGGGACCGAGCAGTACTTC. Translated, it gives CASSQAPLAGTEQYF.

This clonotype was counted at least ten times. The rearrangement joins TRBV12-3 or TRBV12-4 to TRBJ2-3; D is possibly TRBD2 (7 bases). V was clipped by 3 bases and J by 6 bases, with 13 bases between them. This CDR3 spans 14 amino acids. For the CDR3, the DNA is TGTGCCAGCAGTTTTCATGGCGGGGGCGATACGCAGTATTTT. Translating it yields CASSFHGGGDTQYF.

This clonotype showed up many times. The chain recombines TRBV7-2 with TRBJ1-3; the D is unclear. The CDR3 has 15 amino acids. The germline CDR1 and CDR2 sequences are SGHTA and FQGNSA. V was clipped by 1 base and J by 0 bases, with 7 bases between them. Here the CDR3 reads CASSLDGSSGNTIYF. The CDR3 DNA reads as TGTGCCAGCAGCTTAGACGGATCCTCTGGAAACACCATATATTTT.

This clonotype was seen repeatedly, ten times or more. The V call is TRBV7-6, the J call TRBJ2-3; 7 nucleotides line up with TRBD2. The germline CDR1 and CDR2 sequences are SGHVS and FNYEAQ. This CDR3 comprises 15 residues. V gave up 0 bases and J gave up 4 bases; unmatched junction bases: 4. This CDR3 is CASSLAAGAADTQYF. The CDR3 DNA reads TGTGCCAGCAGCTTAGCGGCGGGAGCCGCAGATACGCAGTATTTT.

This clonotype was seen a few times. The rearrangement uses TRBV7-9 and TRBJ1-2; weak D call: TRBD1 (5 bases). The CDR3 runs 16 residues. The V gene's germline CDR1 is SEHNR and CDR2 FQNEAQ (reference sequence). The ends were cut back, 5 bases at V and 2 bases at J, with 18 bases in the middle. CDR3 region: CASSALPLTDNYGYTF. The CDR3 DNA is TGTGCCAGCAGCGCTCTCCCCCTGACAGACAACTATGGCTACACCTTC.

This clonotype has at least ten counts. This chain uses TRBV15 with TRBJ2-1, with a tentative D call TRBD1 (6 bases). The CDR3 runs 13 residues. Germline lookup yields CDR1 LNHNV and CDR2 YYDKDF (reference sequence). The V and J ends lost 4 bases and 4 bases respectively, with 8 bases between them. CDR3 sequence (DNA): TGTGCCACCAGCATTACAGGGTACAATGAGCAGTTCTTC. As protein: CATSITGYNEQFF.

This clonotype has at least ten counts. The rearrangement joins TRBV30 to TRBJ2-1; weak D call: TRBD1 (6 bases). The V and J ends lost 5 bases and 3 bases respectively, with 11 bases between them. This CDR3 comprises 13 residues. Germline V gene sequence: CDR1 GTSNPN, CDR2 SVGIG (reference sequence). CDR3 nucleotides: TGTGCCTGGGAACGGACAGTCTACAATGAGCAGTTCTTC. Protein sequence: CAWERTVYNEQFF.

This clonotype was counted at least ten times. The J gene is TRBJ1-1, the V gene TRBV5-1; 8 bases fit TRBD1. CDR1 is SGHRS and CDR2 is YFSETQ in the germline V gene. The trim removed 4 bases at V and 1 base at J, leaving 6 bases unmatched. CDR3 size: 15 residues. CDR3 coding DNA: TGCGCCAGCAGCCTGACAGGGGTGGGGAACACTGAAGCTTTCTTT. This gives the protein CASSLTGVGNTEAFF.

At least ten counts were recorded for this clonotype. The rearrangement links TRBV20-1 to TRBJ2-3; the match to TRBD2 covers 13 bases. Unmatched junction bases numbered 5, after V lost 4 bases and J lost 4 bases. CDR3 length equals 15 residues. The V gene's germline CDR1 is DFQATT and CDR2 SNEGSKA (reference sequence). The DNA of the CDR3 is TGCAGTGCTAACCCACTAGCGGGGGGGGCAGATACGCAGTATTTT. Its translation: CSANPLAGGADTQYF.

This clonotype has just a few counts. Here the CDR3 DNA reads TGTGCCAGCAGCAAGCGGGGGGATTATGGGGCCAACGTCCTGACTTTC. Translated: CASSKRGDYGANVLTF. V is TRBV9 and J is TRBJ2-6; 9 bases are a match to TRBD2. The ends lost 4 bases at V and 3 bases at J; junction bases unmatched: 5. Germline assignment: CDR1 SGDLS and CDR2 YYNGEE. The CDR3 extends over 16 amino acids.

This clonotype was seen at least ten times. This chain connects TRBV5-1 to TRBJ2-7; 10 bases match TRBD1. The CDR3 consists of 14 residues. After removal of 3 bases from V and 2 bases from J, the junction contained 2 bases not matched to a gene. Germline V gene data show CDR1 as SGHRS and CDR2 as YFSETQ. The CDR3 sequence: CASSSGTGAYEQYF. As DNA, the CDR3 is TGCGCCAGCAGCTCCGGGACAGGGGCCTACGAGCAGTACTTC.

At least ten counts were recorded for this clonotype. The V gene is TRBV27, the J gene TRBJ1-2; D is ambiguous. Germline values: CDR1 MNHEY, CDR2 SMNVEV (reference sequence). V was trimmed by 6 bases and J by 4 bases, leaving 15 bases between them. CDR3 length equals 14 residues. CDR3 nucleotides: TGTGCCAGCAGGAACCTAGACAAATTCTATGGCTACACCTTC. Amino acids: CASRNLDKFYGYTF.

Ten or more counts support this clonotype. The V call is TRBV10-3, the J call TRBJ2-7; TRBD1 aligns across 10 bases. Unmatched junction bases numbered 5, after V lost 4 bases and J lost 2 bases. Germline CDR1 and CDR2: ENHRY and SYGVKD. This CDR3 has 15 amino acids. The CDR3 region is CAISGKDRGTYEQYF. The CDR3 bases are TGTGCCATCAGTGGCAAGGACAGGGGGACCTACGAGCAGTACTTC.